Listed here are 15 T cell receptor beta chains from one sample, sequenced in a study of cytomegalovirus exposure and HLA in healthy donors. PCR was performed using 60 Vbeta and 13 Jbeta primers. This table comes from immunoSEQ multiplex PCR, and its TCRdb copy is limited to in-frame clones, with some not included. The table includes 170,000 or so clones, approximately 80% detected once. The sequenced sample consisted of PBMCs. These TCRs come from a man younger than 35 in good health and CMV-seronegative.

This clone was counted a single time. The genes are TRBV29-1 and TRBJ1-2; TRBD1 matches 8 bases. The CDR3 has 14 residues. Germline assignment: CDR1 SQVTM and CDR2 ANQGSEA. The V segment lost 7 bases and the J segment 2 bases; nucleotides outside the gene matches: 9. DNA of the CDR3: TGCAGCGCAGCCTTGGGACAGGCGAACTATGGCTACACCTTC. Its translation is CSAALGQANYGYTF.

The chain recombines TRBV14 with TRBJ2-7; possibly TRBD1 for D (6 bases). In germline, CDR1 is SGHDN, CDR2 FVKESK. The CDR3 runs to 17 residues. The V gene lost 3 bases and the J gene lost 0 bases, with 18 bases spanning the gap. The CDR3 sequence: CASSQTGSHLFSYEQYF. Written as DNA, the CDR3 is TGTGCCAGCAGCCAGACAGGTTCACATTTATTCTCCTACGAGCAGTACTTC.

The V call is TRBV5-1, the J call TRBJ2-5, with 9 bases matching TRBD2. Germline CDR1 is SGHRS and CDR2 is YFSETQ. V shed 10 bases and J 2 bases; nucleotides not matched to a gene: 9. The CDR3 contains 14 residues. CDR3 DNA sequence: TGCGCCTCCAGCAGGGGACTAGCACAAGAGACCCAGTACTTC. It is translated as CASSRGLAQETQYF.

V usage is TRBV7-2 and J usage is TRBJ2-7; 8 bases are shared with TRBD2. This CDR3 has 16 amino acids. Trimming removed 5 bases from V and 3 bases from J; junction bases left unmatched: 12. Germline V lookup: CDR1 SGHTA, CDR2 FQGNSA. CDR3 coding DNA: TGTGCCAGCAGCACCCCCAGTGGGCTAGCGGGCTACGAGCAGTACTTC. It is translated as CASSTPSGLAGYEQYF. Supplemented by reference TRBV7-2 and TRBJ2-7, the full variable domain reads GAGVSQSPSNKVTEKGKDVELRCDPISGHTALYWYRQSLGQGLEFLIYFQGNSAPDKSGLPSDRFSAERTGGSVSTLTIQRTQQEDSAVYLCASSTPSGLAGYEQYFGPGTRLTVT.

CDR3 loop: CASSLDSEYNEQFF. The CDR3 coding sequence is TGTGCCAGCAGCTTAGACAGTGAGTACAATGAGCAGTTCTTC. The chain is built from TRBV7-9 and TRBJ2-1; no clear D. V was clipped by 1 base and J by 4 bases, with 8 bases between them. The germline V gene encodes CDR1 SEHNR and CDR2 FQNEAQ (reference sequence). This CDR3 is built from 14 residues.

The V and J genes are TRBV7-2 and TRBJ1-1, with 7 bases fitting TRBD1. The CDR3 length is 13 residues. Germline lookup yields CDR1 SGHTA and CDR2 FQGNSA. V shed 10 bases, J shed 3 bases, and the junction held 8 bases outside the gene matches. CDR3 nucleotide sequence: TGTGCCACAAAACAGGGGATGGACACTGAAGCTTTCTTT. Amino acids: CATKQGMDTEAFF.

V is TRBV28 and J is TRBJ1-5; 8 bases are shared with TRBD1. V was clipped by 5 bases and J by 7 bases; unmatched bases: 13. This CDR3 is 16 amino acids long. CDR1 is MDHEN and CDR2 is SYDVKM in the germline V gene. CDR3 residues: CASSAPMTGARQPQHF. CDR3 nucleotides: TGTGCCAGCAGTGCCCCTATGACAGGGGCTCGACAGCCCCAGCATTTT.

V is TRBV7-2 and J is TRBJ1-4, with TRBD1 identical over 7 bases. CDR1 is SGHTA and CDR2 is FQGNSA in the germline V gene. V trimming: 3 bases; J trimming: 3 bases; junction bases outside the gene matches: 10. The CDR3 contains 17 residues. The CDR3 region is CASSFSAPGGSNEKLFF. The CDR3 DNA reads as TGTGCCAGCAGCTTCTCTGCCCCAGGGGGGTCTAATGAAAAACTGTTTTTT.

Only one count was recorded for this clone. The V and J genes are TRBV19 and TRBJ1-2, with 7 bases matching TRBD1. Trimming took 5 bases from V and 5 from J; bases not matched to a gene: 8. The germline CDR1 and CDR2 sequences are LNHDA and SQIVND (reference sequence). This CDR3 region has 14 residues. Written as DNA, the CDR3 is TGTGCCAGTAGTTCTGGGACAGTCTGGTATGGCTACACCTTC. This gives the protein CASSSGTVWYGYTF. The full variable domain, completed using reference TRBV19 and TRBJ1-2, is DGGITQSPKYLFRKEGQNVTLSCEQNLNHDAMYWYRQDPGQGLRLIYYSQIVNDFQKGDIAEGYSVSREKKESFPLTVTSAQKNPTAFYLCASSSGTVWYGYTFGSGTRLTVV.

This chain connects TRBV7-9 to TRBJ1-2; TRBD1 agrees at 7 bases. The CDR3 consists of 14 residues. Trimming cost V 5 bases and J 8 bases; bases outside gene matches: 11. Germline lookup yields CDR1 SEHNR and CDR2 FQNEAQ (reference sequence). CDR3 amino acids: CASSDDRAFIGYTF. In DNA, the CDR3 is TGTGCCAGCAGCGACGACAGGGCGTTTATAGGCTACACCTTC.

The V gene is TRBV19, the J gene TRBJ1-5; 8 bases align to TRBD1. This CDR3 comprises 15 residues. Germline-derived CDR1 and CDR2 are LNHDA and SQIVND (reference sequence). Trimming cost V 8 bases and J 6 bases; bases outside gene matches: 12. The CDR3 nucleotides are TGTGCCAGTTCGCCCGACAGGGGAAGGAGTCAGCCCCAGCATTTT. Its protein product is CASSPDRGRSQPQHF.

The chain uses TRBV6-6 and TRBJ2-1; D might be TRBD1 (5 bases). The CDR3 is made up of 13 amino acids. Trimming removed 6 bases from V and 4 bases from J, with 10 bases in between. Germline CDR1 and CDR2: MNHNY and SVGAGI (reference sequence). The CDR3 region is CASRDDSYNEQFF. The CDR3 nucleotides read TGTGCCAGCAGGGATGACAGTTACAATGAGCAGTTCTTC.

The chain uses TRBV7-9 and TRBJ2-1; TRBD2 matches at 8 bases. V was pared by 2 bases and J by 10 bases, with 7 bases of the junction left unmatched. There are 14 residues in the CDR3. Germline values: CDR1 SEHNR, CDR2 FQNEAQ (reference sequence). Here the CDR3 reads CASSLPVLAEEQFF. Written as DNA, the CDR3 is TGTGCCAGCAGCTTACCGGTACTAGCGGAGGAGCAGTTCTTC.

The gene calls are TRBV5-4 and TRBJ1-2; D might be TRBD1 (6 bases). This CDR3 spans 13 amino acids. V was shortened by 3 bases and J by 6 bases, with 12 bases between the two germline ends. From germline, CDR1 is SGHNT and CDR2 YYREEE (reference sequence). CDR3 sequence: CASSSTGADGYTF. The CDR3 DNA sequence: TGTGCCAGCAGCTCGACAGGCGCAGATGGCTACACCTTC.

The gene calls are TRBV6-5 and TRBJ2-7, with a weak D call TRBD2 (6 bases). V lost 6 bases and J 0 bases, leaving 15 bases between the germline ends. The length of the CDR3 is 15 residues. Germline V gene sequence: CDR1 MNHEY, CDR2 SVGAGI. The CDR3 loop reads CASSPTGRDSYEQYF. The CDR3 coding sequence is TGTGCCAGCAGCCCTACGGGGCGGGACTCCTACGAGCAGTACTTC.